In its sample, the clone carrying this T cell receptor (beta chain) was seen a few times. Its specificity is unknown. The CDR3 is 15 residues long. V was clipped by 0 bases and J by 6 bases, with 14 bases between them. This sample is part of a study of read filtering for tumor transcriptome and immune sequencing. Whole-study findings and limits: Sorted CD138-negative bone marrow cells were not purified T cells.

The library was built from around 380 ng RNA with molecular barcoded adaptors for alpha/delta and beta/gamma chains. A single record per CDR3 protein comes from TCRdb applying MiXCR to the reads. The data contain about 60,000 distinct CDR3 sequences, roughly 14% of them seen just once; the ten biggest clones take up approximately 47%. The sequence came from a donor over 35 with multiple myeloma. The chain employs TRBV12-3 or TRBV12-4 and TRBJ1-1, with a weak D call TRBD1 (6 bases). Sample: a population of CD138-negative cells sorted from bone marrow. The CDR3 DNA reads TGTGCCAGCAGTTTAGCGCCAGGGGCAGGGGCTGAAGCTTTCTTT. Its protein is CASSLAPGAGAEAFF.